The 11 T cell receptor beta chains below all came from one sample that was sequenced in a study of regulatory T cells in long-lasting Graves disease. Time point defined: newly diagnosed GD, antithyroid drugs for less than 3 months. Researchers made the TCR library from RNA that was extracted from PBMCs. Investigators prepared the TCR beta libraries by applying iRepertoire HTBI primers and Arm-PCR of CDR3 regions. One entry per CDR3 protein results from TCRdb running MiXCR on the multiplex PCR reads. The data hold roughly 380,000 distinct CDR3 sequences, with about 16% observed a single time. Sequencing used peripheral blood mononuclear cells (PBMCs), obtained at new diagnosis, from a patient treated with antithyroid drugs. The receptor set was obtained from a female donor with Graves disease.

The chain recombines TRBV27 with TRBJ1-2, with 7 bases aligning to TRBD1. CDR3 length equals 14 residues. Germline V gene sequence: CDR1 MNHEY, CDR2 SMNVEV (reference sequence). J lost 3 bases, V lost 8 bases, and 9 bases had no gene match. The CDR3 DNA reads TGTGCCAGCGGTACCGGGACAGAATACTATGGCTACACCTTC. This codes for CASGTGTEYYGYTF.

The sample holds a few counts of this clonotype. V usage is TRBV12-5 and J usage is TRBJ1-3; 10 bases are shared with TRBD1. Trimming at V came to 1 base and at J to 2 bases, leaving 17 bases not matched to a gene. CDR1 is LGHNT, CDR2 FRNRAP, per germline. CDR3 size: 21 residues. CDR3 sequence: CASGLAVWEDRGIVAGNTIYF. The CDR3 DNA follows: TGTGCTAGTGGTTTGGCCGTTTGGGAGGACAGGGGGATAGTAGCTGGAAACACCATATATTTT. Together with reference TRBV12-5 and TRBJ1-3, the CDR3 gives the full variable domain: DARVTQTPRHKVTEMGQEVTMRCQPILGHNTVFWYRQTMMQGLELLAYFRNRAPLDDSGMPKDRFSAEMPDATLATLKIQPSEPRDSAVYFCASGLAVWEDRGIVAGNTIYFGEGSWLTVV.

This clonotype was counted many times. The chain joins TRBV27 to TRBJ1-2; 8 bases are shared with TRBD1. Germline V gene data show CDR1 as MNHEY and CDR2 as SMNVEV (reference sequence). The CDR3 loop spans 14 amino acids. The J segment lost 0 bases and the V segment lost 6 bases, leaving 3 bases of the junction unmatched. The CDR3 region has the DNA TGTGCCAGCAGGGGACAGGAGGCTAACTATGGCTACACCTTC. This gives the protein CASRGQEANYGYTF.

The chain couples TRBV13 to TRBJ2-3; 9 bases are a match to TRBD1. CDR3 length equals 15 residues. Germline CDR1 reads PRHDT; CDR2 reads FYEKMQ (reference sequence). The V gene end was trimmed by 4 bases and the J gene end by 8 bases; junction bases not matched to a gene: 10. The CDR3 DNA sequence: TGTGCCAGCAGCTCCAGGGACAGGGTATGGAGTACGCAGTATTTT. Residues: CASSSRDRVWSTQYF.

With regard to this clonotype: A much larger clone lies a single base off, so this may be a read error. The CDR3 here is CASSLGQGGDEQFF. CDR3 bases: TGCGCCAGCAGCTTGGGCCAAGGAGGGGATGAGCAGTTCTTC. The rearrangement links TRBV5-1 to TRBJ2-1, with a tentative D call TRBD2 (6 bases). Germline CDR1 and CDR2: SGHRS and YFSETQ. The CDR3 sequence is 14 residues long. Trimming left V 0 bases short and J 8 bases short, with 12 bases between.

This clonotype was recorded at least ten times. The CDR3 bases are TGTGCCAGCAAAAGGAACACTGAAGCTTTCTTT. It translates to CASKRNTEAFF. The chain has TRBV27 and TRBJ1-1; D is unclear. Trimming took off 7 bases at V and 1 base at J, with 4 bases between the two ends. Germline V lookup: CDR1 MNHEY, CDR2 SMNVEV (reference sequence). The CDR3 consists of 11 residues.

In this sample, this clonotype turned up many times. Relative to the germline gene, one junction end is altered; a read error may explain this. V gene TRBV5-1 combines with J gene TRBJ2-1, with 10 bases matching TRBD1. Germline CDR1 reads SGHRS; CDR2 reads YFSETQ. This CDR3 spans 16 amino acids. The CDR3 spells CASSLEGTGDYNEQFF. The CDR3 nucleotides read TGTGCCAGCAGCTTGGAAGGGACAGGGGACTACAATGAGCAGTTCTTC.

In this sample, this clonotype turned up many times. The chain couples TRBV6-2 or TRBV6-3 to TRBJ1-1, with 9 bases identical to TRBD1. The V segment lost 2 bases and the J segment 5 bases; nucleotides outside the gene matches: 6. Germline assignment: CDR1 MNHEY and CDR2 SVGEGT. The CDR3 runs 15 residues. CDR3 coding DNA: TGTGCCAGCAGTTACCGAGGACAGGGGTGGACTGAAGCTTTCTTT. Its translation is CASSYRGQGWTEAFF.

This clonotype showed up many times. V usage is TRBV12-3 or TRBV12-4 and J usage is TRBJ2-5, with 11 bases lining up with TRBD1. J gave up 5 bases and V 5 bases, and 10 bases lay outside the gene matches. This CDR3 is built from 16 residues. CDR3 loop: CASSPSDRGLEETQYF. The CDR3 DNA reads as TGTGCCAGCAGTCCCTCGGACAGGGGGCTGGAGGAGACCCAGTACTTC.

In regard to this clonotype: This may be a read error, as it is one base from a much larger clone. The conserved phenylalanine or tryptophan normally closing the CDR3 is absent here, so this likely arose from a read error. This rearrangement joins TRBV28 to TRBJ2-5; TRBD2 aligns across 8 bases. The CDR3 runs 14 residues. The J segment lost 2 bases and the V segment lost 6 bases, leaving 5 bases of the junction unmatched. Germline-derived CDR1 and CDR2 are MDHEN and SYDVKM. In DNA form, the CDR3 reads TGTGCCAGCAGACTTAGCGGGATTCAAGAGACCCAGTACTCC. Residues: CASRLSGIQETQYS.

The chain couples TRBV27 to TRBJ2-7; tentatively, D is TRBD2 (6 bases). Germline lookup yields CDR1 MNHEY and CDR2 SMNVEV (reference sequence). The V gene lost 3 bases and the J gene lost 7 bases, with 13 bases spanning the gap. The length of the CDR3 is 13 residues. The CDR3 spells CASSLREGLEQYF. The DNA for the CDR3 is TGTGCCAGCAGTTTGCGGGAAGGCTTGGAGCAGTACTTC.